Listed below are T cell receptor beta chains from one sample, sequenced in a study of blood T cell repertoires in COVID-19. The assay was immunoSEQ multiplex PCR, and TCRdb's table has in-frame clones only and misses some. The sample gives tens of thousands of clones, roughly 90% of which show up once; 7.5% to 8.5% is in the top ten. Input material: peripheral blood. Receptor source: a man aged 60 to 69 with active COVID-19. Both conserved end residues are part of each CDR3. A D gene is named only where the DNA matches it firmly. Where a row states a size, it is once, few, many or the class of an expanded clone; other rows omit it.

v_gene	abundance	d_gene	len	j_gene	CDR3nt	CDR3aa
TRBV4-1	NA	NA	13	TRBJ2-5	TGCGCCAGCAGCCGTCCAGGGGCCGAGACCCAGTACTTC	CASSRPGAETQYF
TRBV6-5	NA	TRBD1	14	TRBJ2-7	TGTGCCAGCAGACCCGGGACAGGGGGTTTAGAGCAGTACTTC	CASRPGTGGLEQYF
TRBV11-2	NA	TRBD1	16	TRBJ2-2	TGTGCCAGCAGCTTAGGGCAGGGGGCGAACACCGGGGAGCTGTTTTTT	CASSLGQGANTGELFF
TRBV30	medium-sized	NA	13	TRBJ1-4	TGTGCCTGGAGTGACGGGGCGGGGAAAAAACTGTTTTTT	CAWSDGAGKKLFF
TRBV30	NA	NA	15	TRBJ2-7	TGTGCCTGGAATCCCCAGGGAGGAATATCCTACGAGCAGTACTTC	CAWNPQGGISYEQYF
TRBV5-1	NA	TRBD2	17	TRBJ2-3	TGCGCCAGCAGCTTGGGGCGGACCGGGACTAGCGGAGATACGCAGTATTTT	CASSLGRTGTSGDTQYF
TRBV9	once	TRBD2	15	TRBJ2-7	TGTGCCAGCAGCGTTAGCGGGACGGGCTCCTACGAGCAGTACTTC	CASSVSGTGSYEQYF
TRBV7-3	NA	NA	12	TRBJ2-1	TGTGCCAGCAGCTTACCTTACAATGAGCAGTTCTTC	CASSLPYNEQFF
TRBV6-2/TRBV6-3	NA	NA	11	TRBJ2-1	TGTGCCAGCAGTGGGGGCGTTGAGCAGTTCTTC	CASSGGVEQFF
TRBV11-2	NA	NA	14	TRBJ1-1	TGTGCCAGCAGGAGACTATCGGAGTCCACTGAAGCTTTCTTT	CASRRLSESTEAFF
TRBV5-1	NA	NA	13	TRBJ1-5	TGCGCCAGCAGCTTGGCAGGGGTTCAGCCCCAGCATTTT	CASSLAGVQPQHF
TRBV10-3	NA	NA	12	TRBJ1-5	TGTGCCATCAGTAAGACAAATCAGCCCCAGCATTTT	CAISKTNQPQHF
TRBV15	NA	TRBD2	17	TRBJ2-3	TGTGCCACCAGCAGAGTAAGACCGGCGGGAGGCACAGATACGCAGTATTTT	CATSRVRPAGGTDTQYF
TRBV6-1	NA	TRBD1	14	TRBJ1-2	TGTGCCAGCAGTGAAACCGGACAGGGAGGTGGCTACACCTTC	CASSETGQGGGYTF
TRBV29-1	NA	TRBD2	13	TRBJ2-7	TGCAGCGTTGAAGCTAGCGGGAGCTACGAGCAGTACTTC	CSVEASGSYEQYF
TRBV4-1	once	NA	12	TRBJ1-2	TGCGCCAGCAGCCAAGGGAGGAGTGGCTACACCTTC	CASSQGRSGYTF
TRBV4-2	few	NA	17	TRBJ1-3	TGTGCCAGCAGCCAAGATCTGCCCAGTTCCTCTGGAAACACCATATATTTT	CASSQDLPSSSGNTIYF
TRBV5-1	NA	TRBD1	14	TRBJ1-1	TGCGCCAGCAGCTCGTGGACAGGGAACACTGAAGCTTTCTTT	CASSSWTGNTEAFF
TRBV1	once	NA	9	TRBJ2-1	TGCACCAGCAGCCAGCGGCGCTTCTTC	CTSSQRRFF
TRBV11-2	NA	TRBD2	14	TRBJ2-7	TGTGCCAGCAGCTTTGGACTAGCGGGTAGCAAGCAGTACTTC	CASSFGLAGSKQYF
TRBV12-3/TRBV12-4	NA	NA	13	TRBJ2-7	TGTGCCAGCAGTTTCTCTGGACAGTACGAGCAGTACTTC	CASSFSGQYEQYF
TRBV10-2	once	TRBD2	14	TRBJ2-4	TGCGCCAGCTCTTCTAGCGGGAGTGCAAACATTCAGTACTTC	CASSSSGSANIQYF
TRBV5-3	NA	TRBD2	18	TRBJ2-7	TGTGCCAGAAGCGAGGGGGGACTAGCGAACGAGAACTCCTACGAGCAGTACTTC	CARSEGGLANENSYEQYF
TRBV4-2	NA	TRBD2	18	TRBJ2-5	TGTGCCAGCAGCCGAACAGAAGGGCAAGCGGGAGAATCGGAGACCCAGTACTTC	CASSRTEGQAGESETQYF
TRBV29-1	NA	NA	13	TRBJ1-5	TGCAGCGTGGGACATTCTTTCGATCAGCCCCAGCATTTT	CSVGHSFDQPQHF
TRBV5-1	NA	TRBD2	16	TRBJ2-3	TGCGCCAGCAGCTGGGGACTAGCGGGAGGGCAAGATACGCAGTATTTT	CASSWGLAGGQDTQYF
TRBV7-8	NA	NA	16	TRBJ2-7	TGTGCCAGCAGCACCCGCTCCGGGACAAAGTTTTACGAGCAGTACTTC	CASSTRSGTKFYEQYF
TRBV5-1	NA	NA	15	TRBJ1-2	TGCGCCAGCAGCCCCTATGGGGGCAGCCCATATGGCTACACCTTC	CASSPYGGSPYGYTF
TRBV9	NA	TRBD1	17	TRBJ1-2	TGTGCCAGCAGCGTAGTTGGGACAGGAGTAACCAACTATGGCTACACCTTC	CASSVVGTGVTNYGYTF
TRBV5-1	NA	TRBD2	14	TRBJ2-3	TGCGCCAGCAGCTCGGGGGAGGGCGGTGATACGCAGTATTTT	CASSSGEGGDTQYF
TRBV5-8	once	TRBD1	19	TRBJ1-5	TGTGCCAGCAGCTGGGTACGCACGGGACAGGGGGTTGGAGATCAGCCCCAGCATTTT	CASSWVRTGQGVGDQPQHF
TRBV30	once	NA	14	TRBJ1-1	TGTGCCTGGACTAAAGATCTTTTGAACACTGAAGCTTTCTTT	CAWTKDLLNTEAFF
TRBV5-6	NA	NA	15	TRBJ1-5	TGTGCCAGCAGCTTGGGAGCGGGGGAATGGCAGCCCCAGCATTTT	CASSLGAGEWQPQHF
TRBV7-2	NA	TRBD1	13	TRBJ1-2	TGTGCCAGCAGCTCGACAGGGGGCTATGGCTACACCTTC	CASSSTGGYGYTF
TRBV28	NA	NA	15	TRBJ2-1	TGTGCCAGCAGTTTAGGGGGGGCTTCCTACAATGAGCAGTTCTTC	CASSLGGASYNEQFF
TRBV18	once	TRBD1	15	TRBJ2-5	TGTGCCAGCTCACCACGGCTCGGACAGGCGGAGACCCAGTACTTC	CASSPRLGQAETQYF
TRBV28	NA	TRBD1	16	TRBJ1-4	TGTGCCAGCAGAACACCTCTAGACAGGGTCGAGGAAAAACTGTTTTTT	CASRTPLDRVEEKLFF
TRBV19	NA	NA	15	TRBJ2-6	TGTGCCAGTGGTTCGGGGGTATCTGGGGCCAACGTCCTGACTTTC	CASGSGVSGANVLTF
TRBV14	few	NA	14	TRBJ2-3	TGTGCCAGCAGCCCAAGATCCAGGACAGATACGCAGTATTTT	CASSPRSRTDTQYF